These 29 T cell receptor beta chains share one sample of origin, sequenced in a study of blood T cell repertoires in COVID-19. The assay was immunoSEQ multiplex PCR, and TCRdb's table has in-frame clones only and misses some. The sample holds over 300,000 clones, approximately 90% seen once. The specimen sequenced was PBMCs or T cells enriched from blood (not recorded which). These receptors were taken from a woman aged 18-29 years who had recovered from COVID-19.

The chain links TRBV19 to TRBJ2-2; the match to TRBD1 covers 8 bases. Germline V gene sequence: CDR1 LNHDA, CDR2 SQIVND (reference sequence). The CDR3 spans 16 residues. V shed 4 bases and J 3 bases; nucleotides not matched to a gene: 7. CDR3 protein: CASSTRTGFDTGELFF. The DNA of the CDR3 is TGTGCCAGTAGTACGAGGACAGGGTTCGACACCGGGGAGCTGTTTTTT.

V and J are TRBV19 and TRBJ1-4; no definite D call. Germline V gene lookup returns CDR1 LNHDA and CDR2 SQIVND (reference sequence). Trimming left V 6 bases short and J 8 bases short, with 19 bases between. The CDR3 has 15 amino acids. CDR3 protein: CASSSTAAGIEKLFF. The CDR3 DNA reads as TGTGCCAGTAGCTCCACAGCCGCCGGGATCGAAAAACTGTTTTTT.

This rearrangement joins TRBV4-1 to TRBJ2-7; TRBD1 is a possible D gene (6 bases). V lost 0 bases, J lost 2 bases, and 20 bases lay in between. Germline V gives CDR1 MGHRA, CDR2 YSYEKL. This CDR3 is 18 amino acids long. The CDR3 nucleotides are TGCGCCAGCAGCCAAGATCTGTCTGTGTCGGGACATACCTACGAGCAGTACTTC. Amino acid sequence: CASSQDLSVSGHTYEQYF.

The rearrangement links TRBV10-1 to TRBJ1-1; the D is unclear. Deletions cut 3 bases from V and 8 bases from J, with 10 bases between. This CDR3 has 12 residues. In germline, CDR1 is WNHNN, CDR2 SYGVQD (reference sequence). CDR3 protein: CASSDLPLEAFF. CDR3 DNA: TGCGCCAGCAGTGATTTACCACTGGAAGCTTTCTTT.

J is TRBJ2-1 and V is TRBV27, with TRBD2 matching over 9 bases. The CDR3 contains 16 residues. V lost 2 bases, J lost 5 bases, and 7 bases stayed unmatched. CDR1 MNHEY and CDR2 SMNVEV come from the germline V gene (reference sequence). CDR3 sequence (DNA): TGTGCCAGCAGTTTAATCGGCGGGGGGGGAAACAATGAGCAGTTCTTC. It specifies CASSLIGGGGNNEQFF.

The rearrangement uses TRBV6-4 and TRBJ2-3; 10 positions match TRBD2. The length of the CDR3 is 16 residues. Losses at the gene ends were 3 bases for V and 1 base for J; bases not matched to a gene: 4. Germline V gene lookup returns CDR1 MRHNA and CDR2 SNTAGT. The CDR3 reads CASSEGTSDGTDTQYF. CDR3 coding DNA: TGTGCCAGCAGTGAAGGGACTAGCGACGGCACAGATACGCAGTATTTT.

The DNA for the CDR3 is TGTGCCAGCGGCTCAACGGGCTATGGCTACACCTTC. Translating gives CASGSTGYGYTF. The V gene is TRBV2, the J gene TRBJ1-2, with D uncertain. V was clipped by 8 bases and J by 4 bases, with 11 bases between them. Germline V gene data show CDR1 as SNHLY and CDR2 as FYNNEI. The length of the CDR3 is 12 residues. The whole variable domain, remainder taken from reference TRBV2 and TRBJ1-2, is EPEVTQTPSHQVTQMGQEVILRCVPISNHLYFYWYRQILGQKVEFLVSFYNNEISEKSEIFDDQFSVERPDGSNFTLKIRSTKLEDSAMYFCASGSTGYGYTFGSGTRLTVV.

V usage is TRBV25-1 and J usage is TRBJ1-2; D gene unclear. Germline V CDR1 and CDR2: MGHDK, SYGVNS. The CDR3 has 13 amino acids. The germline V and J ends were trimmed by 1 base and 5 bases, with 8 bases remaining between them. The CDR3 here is CASSEFTGYGYTF. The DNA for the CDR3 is TGTGCCAGCAGTGAATTTACCGGGTATGGCTACACCTTC.

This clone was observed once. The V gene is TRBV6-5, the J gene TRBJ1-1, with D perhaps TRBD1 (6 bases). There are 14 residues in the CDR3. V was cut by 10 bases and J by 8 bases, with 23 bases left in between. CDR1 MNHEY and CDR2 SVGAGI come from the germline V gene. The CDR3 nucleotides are TGTGCCACGACGTACAGGCAGGGGAGTTTCGAAGCTTTCTTT. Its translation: CATTYRQGSFEAFF.

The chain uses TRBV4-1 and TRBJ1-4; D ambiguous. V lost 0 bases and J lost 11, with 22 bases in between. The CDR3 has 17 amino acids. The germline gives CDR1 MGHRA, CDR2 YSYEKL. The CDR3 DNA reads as TGCGCCAGCAGCCAAGATTTGGTTGGTCCCCTTAGCCCCAAACTGTTTTTT. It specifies CASSQDLVGPLSPKLFF.

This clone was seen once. The CDR3, as DNA: TGTGCCAGCAGTTACTCGCGTAGCGGGAGGGGAGATACGCAGTATTTT. This sequence encodes CASSYSRSGRGDTQYF. The genes are TRBV6-2 or TRBV6-3 and TRBJ2-3; 11 bases match TRBD2. This CDR3 comprises 16 residues. Per germline, CDR1 MNHEY and CDR2 SVGEGT. With 0 bases clipped from V and 5 bases from J, the junction kept 4 bases outside the gene matches.

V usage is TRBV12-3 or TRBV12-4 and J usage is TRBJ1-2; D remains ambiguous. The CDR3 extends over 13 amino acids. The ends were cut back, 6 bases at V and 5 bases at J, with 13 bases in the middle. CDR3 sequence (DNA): TGTGCCAGCAGGGCGGGTCGAGAGTATGGCTACACCTTC. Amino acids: CASRAGREYGYTF.

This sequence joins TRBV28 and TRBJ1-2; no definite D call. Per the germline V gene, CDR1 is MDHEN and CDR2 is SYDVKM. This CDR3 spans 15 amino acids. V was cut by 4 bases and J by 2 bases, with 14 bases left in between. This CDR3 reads CASSSSIGGNYGYTF. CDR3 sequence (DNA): TGTGCCAGCAGTTCATCAATAGGAGGAAACTATGGCTACACCTTC.

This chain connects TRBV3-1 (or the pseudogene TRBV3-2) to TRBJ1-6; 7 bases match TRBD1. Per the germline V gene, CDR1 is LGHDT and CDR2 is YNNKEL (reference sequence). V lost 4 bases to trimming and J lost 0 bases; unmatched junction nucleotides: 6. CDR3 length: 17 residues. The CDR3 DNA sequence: TGTGCCAGCAGCCTCCGACAGGGTGGCTCCTATAATTCACCCCTCCACTTT. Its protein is CASSLRQGGSYNSPLHF.

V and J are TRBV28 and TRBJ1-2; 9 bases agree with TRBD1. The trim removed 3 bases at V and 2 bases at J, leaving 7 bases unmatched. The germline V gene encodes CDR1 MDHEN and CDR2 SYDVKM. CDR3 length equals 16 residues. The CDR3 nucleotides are TGTGCCAGCAGTTTCCCCGGGACAGGGCTAAACTATGGCTACACCTTC. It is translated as CASSFPGTGLNYGYTF.

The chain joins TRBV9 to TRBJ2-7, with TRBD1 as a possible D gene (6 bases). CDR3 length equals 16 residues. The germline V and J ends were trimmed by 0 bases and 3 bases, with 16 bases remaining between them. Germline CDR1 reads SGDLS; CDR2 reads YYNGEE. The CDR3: CASSVAGQTSGYEQYF. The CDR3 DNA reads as TGTGCCAGCAGCGTAGCTGGACAGACCTCTGGCTACGAGCAGTACTTC.

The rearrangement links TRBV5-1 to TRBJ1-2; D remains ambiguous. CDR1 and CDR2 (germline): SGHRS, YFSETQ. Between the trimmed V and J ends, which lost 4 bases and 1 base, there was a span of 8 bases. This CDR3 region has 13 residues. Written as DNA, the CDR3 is TGCGCCAGCAGCCCCGGGATTAACTATGGCTACACCTTC. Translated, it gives CASSPGINYGYTF.

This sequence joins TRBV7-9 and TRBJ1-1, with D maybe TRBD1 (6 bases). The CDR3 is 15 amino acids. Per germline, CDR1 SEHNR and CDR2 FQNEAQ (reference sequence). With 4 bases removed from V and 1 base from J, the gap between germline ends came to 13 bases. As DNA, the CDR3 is TGTGCCAGCAGCTCGAACAGGGAGGGGAACACTGAAGCTTTCTTT. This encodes CASSSNREGNTEAFF.

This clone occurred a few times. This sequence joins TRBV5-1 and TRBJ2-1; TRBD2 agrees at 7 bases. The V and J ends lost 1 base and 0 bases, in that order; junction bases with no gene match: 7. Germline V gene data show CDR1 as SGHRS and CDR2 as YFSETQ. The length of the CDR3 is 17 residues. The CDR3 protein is CASSLRAGDSSYNEQFF. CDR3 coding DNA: TGCGCCAGCAGCTTGCGGGCGGGAGACAGCTCCTACAATGAGCAGTTCTTC.

The CDR3 region has the DNA TGCGCCAGCAGCTTGGCCACAGGGGTGAACACTGAAGCTTTCTTT. It translates to CASSLATGVNTEAFF. This sequence joins TRBV5-1 and TRBJ1-1; 7 bases align to TRBD1. The CDR3 is made up of 15 amino acids. V shed 0 bases and J 0 bases; nucleotides not matched to a gene: 2. Germline lookup yields CDR1 SGHRS and CDR2 YFSETQ.

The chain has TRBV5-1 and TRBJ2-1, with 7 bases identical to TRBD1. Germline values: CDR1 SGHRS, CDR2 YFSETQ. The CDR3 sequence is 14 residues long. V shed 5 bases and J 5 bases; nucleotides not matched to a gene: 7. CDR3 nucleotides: TGCGCCAGCAGTTCTCAGGGGGAAAACAATGAGCAGTTCTTC. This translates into CASSSQGENNEQFF.

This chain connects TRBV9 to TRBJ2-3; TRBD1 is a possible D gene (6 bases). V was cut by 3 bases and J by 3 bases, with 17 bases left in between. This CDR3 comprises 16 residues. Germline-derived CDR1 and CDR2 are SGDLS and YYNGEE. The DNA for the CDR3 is TGTGCCAGCAGCGCCCAGACCGGGACAACAACAGATACGCAGTATTTT. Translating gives CASSAQTGTTTDTQYF. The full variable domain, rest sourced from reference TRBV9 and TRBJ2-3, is DSGVTQTPKHLITATGQRVTLRCSPRSGDLSVYWYQQSLDQGLQFLIQYYNGEERAKGNILERFSAQQFPDLHSELNLSSLELGDSALYFCASSAQTGTTTDTQYFGPGTRLTVL.

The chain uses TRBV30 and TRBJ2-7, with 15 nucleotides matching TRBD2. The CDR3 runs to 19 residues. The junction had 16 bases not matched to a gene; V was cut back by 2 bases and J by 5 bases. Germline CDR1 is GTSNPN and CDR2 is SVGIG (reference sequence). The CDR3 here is CAWSQPSGLAGGSQDEQYF. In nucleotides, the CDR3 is TGTGCCTGGAGTCAACCATCAGGACTAGCGGGAGGGAGTCAGGACGAGCAGTACTTC.

The CDR3: CASAPGHLYEQYF. The CDR3 nucleotides are TGTGCCAGCGCCCCGGGACATCTCTACGAGCAGTACTTC. The V gene is TRBV27, the J gene TRBJ2-7; possible D gene TRBD1, 6 bases. Germline V gives CDR1 MNHEY, CDR2 SMNVEV (reference sequence). The CDR3 totals 13 residues. The V end lost 8 bases, the J end lost 3 bases, and 14 bases lay between the germline ends.

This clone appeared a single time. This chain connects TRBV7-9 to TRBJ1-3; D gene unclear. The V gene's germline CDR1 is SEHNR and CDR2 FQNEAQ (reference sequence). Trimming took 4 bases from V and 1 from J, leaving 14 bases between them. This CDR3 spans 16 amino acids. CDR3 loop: CASSSTTEGSGNTIYF. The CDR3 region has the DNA TGTGCCAGCAGCTCTACCACCGAGGGATCTGGAAACACCATATATTTT.

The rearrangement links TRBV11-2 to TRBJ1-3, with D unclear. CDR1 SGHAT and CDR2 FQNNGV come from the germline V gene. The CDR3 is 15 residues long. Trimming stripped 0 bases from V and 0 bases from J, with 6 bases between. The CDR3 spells CASSLDPYSGNTIYF. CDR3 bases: TGTGCCAGCAGCTTAGACCCTTACTCTGGAAACACCATATATTTT. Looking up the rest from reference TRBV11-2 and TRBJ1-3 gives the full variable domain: EAGVAQSPRYKIIEKRQSVAFWCNPISGHATLYWYQQILGQGPKLLIQFQNNGVVDDSQLPKDRFSAERLKGVDSTLKIQPAKLEDSAVYLCASSLDPYSGNTIYFGEGSWLTVV.

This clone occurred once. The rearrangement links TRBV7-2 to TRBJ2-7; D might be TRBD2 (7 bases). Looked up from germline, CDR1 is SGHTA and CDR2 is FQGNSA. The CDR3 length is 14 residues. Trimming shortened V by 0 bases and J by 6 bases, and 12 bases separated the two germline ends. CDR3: CASSLARGAAEQYF. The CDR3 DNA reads TGTGCCAGCAGCTTAGCACGGGGGGCGGCCGAGCAGTACTTC.

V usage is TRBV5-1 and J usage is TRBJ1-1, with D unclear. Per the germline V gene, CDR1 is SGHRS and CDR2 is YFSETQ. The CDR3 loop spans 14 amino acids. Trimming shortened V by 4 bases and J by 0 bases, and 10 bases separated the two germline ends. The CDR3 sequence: CASSPRPMNTEAFF. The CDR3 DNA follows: TGCGCCAGCAGCCCTAGACCCATGAACACTGAAGCTTTCTTT.

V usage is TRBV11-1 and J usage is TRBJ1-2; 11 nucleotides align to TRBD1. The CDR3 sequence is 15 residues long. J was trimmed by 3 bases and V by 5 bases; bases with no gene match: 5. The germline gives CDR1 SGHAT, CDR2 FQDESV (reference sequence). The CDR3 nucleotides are TGTGCCAGCAGCCTAGGACAGGGGGCTGACTATGGCTACACCTTC. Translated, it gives CASSLGQGADYGYTF.